This T cell receptor beta chain was documented in a study of T cells in Graves' hyperthyroidism and ophthalmopathy. Study-level findings and limits: A model of 13 V-J pairs discriminated ophthalmopathy from stable hyperthyroidism. Appearing also in blood were most of the thyroid clonotypes expanded above 0.001.

TCR beta CDR3 regions were amplified from RNA transcripts. Initially, a first-round RT-PCR of the TCR CDR3 employed the HTBI primer set. MiXCR, run by TCRdb on the multiplex PCR reads, gives a single entry per CDR3 protein. The sample carries some 570,000 distinct CDR3 sequences, roughly a sixth recorded once. The table lists this clonotype with many counts. Antigen: not known. Deletions cut 7 bases from V and 3 bases from J, with 22 bases between. Germline assignment: CDR1 DFQATT and CDR2 SNEGSKA (reference sequence). The CDR3 loop spans 15 amino acids. Ophthalmopathy patients had Clinical Activity Score at least 3, NOSPECS grade at least 4, duration under 3 months. Patients having uncontrolled infection, another autoimmune disease, pregnancy or lactation were not included.

The clonotype was recovered from a woman younger than 30 with Graves' ophthalmopathy. The specimen was blood. The J gene is TRBJ2-7, the V gene TRBV20-1; D perhaps matches TRBD2 (7 bases). The CDR3 DNA follows: TGCAGTGTAGAAGGCGGGGGCCCTATATACTACGAGCAGTACTTC. Its protein product is CSVEGGGPIYYEQYF.